The clone carrying this T cell receptor beta chain was picked up many times. This specimen belongs to a study of blood T cell repertoires in COVID-19. Study at large: The United States, Italy and Spain supplied acute and convalescent COVID-19 samples. T cells, B-cell-depleted T cells, or PBMCs supplied cDNA or gDNA.

The CDR3 consists of 20 residues. The V segment lost 2 bases and the J segment 2 bases; nucleotides outside the gene matches: 12. Per the germline V gene, CDR1 is MNHNS and CDR2 is SASEGT. Per the original methods: Amplification with reference gene primers provided the estimates of nucleated cell counts. Clones were read by immunoSEQ multiplex PCR, and TCRdb kept only the in-frame ones, dropping some. The DNA was the basis for D and trimming; V, J and clone size are from that table. The sample includes approximately 130,000 clones, about 77% of them seen just once. This receptor was taken from a man aged 80 or over with acute or convalescent COVID-19. The source material was peripheral blood. The chain has TRBV6-1 and TRBJ1-4, with 12 bases aligning to TRBD1. The CDR3 DNA sequence: TGTGCCAGCAGTGAAAGGGGGGACAGGGGGCGTATATCTACTAATGAAAAACTGTTTTTT. Translation: CASSERGDRGRISTNEKLFF.